This entry features one T cell receptor beta chain sequence. Its specificity is not known. The time point is: week 11, during vaccination. Doses consisted of 300 ug of mutant IDH1 20-mer peptide each, paired with topical imiquimod. Profiling relied on immunoSEQ multiplex PCR, and the TCRdb table lists in-frame clones only, not all of them. The table records 55,000 to 70,000 clones, 75% to 90% of them present only once. The data derive from a study of a mutant IDH1 vaccine in newly diagnosed glioma. Across the whole study: The study gave patients eight vaccinations in weeks 1, 3, 5, 7, 11, 15, 19, 23. With temozolomide cycles, or 4-6 weeks after radiotherapy alone, vaccination was started. Those enrolled had earlier been treated with radiotherapy, temozolomide, or both, mostly both.

The length of the CDR3 is 16 residues. Germline assignment: CDR1 MGHRA and CDR2 YSYEKL. V was clipped by 0 bases and J by 7 bases; unmatched bases: 4. General study results and limits: Induction of immune responses by the vaccine occurred in 93.3% of patients.

The material sequenced was PBMCs, taken from a glioma patient whose treatment included an IDH1 peptide vaccine. The TCR comes from a man aged 40-50 years with glioma. The chain joins TRBV4-1 to TRBJ2-5; TRBD2 matches at 14 bases. In nucleotides, the CDR3 is TGCGCCAGCAGCCAAGAGGGGACTAGCGGGGGTCGGACCCAGTACTTC. It is translated as CASSQEGTSGGRTQYF.